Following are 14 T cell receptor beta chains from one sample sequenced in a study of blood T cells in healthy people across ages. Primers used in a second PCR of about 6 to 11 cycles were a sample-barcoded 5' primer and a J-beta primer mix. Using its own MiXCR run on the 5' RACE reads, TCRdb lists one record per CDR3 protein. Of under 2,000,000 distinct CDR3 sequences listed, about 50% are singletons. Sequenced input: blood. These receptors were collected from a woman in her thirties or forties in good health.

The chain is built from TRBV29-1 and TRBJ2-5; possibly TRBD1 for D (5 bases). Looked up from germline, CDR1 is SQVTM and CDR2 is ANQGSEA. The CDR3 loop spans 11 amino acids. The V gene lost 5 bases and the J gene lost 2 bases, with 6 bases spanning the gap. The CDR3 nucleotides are TGCAGCGTTTGGACACAAGAGACCCAGTACTTC. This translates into CSVWTQETQYF.

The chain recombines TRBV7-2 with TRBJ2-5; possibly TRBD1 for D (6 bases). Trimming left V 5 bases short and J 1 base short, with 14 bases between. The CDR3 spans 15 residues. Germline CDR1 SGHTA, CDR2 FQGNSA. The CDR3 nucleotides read TGTGCCAGCAGCCGGATTGGACAGTTCCAAGAGACCCAGTACTTC. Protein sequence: CASSRIGQFQETQYF.

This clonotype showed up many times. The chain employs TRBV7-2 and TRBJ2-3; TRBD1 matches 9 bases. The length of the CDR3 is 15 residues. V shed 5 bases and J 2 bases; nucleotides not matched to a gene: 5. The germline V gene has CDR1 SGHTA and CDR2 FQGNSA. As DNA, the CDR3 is TGTGCCAGCAGCCCGACAGGGGGTCACACAGATACGCAGTATTTT. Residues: CASSPTGGHTDTQYF.

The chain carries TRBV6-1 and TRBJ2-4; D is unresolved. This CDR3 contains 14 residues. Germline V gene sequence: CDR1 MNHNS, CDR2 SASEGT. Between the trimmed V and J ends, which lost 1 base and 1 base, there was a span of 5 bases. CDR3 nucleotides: TGTGCCAGCAGTGAAGTCGTGGCCAAAAACATTCAGTACTTC. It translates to CASSEVVAKNIQYF.

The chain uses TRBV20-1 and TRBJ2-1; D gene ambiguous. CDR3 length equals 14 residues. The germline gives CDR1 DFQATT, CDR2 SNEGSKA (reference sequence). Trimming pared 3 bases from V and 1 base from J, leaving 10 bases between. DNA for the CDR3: TGCAGTGCTAGGAGGCAGGTGTCCTACAATGAGCAGTTCTTC. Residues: CSARRQVSYNEQFF.

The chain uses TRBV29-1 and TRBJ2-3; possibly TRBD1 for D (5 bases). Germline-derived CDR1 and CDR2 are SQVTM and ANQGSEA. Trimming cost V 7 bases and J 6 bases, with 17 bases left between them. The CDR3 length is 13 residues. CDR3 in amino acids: CSARGLLRDTQYF. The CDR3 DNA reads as TGCAGCGCTAGGGGTCTCCTACGGGATACGCAGTATTTT.

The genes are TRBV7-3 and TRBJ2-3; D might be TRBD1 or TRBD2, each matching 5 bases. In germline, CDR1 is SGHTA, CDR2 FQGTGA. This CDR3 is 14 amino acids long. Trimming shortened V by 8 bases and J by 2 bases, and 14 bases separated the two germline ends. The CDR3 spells CASSRDLDTDTQYF. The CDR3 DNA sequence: TGTGCCAGCTCCCGGGACCTCGACACAGATACGCAGTATTTT. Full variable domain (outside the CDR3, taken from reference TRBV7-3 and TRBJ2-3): GAGVSQTPSNKVTEKGKYVELRCDPISGHTALYWYRQSLGQGPEFLIYFQGTGAADDSGLPNDRFFAVRPEGSVSTLKIQRTERGDSAVYLCASSRDLDTDTQYFGPGTRLTVL.

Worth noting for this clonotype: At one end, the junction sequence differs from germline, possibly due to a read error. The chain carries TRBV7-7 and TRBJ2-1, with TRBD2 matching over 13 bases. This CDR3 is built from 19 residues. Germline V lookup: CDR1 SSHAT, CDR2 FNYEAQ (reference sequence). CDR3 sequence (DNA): TGTGCTAGCAGCCGAGACAAAGCCGGGACTAGCGGGGTTGAAAATGAGCAGTTCTTC. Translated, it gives CASSRDKAGTSGVENEQFF. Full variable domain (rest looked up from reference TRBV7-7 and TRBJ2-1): GAGVSQSPRYKVTKRGQDVTLRCDPISSHATLYWYQQALGQGPEFLTYFNYEAQPDKSGLPSDRFSAERPEGSISTLTIQRTEQRDSAMYRCASSRDKAGTSGVENEQFFGPGTRLTVL.

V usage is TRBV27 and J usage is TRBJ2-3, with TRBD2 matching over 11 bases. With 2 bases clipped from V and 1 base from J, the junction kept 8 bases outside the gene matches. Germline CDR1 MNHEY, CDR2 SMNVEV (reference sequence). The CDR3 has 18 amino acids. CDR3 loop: CASSLVAGGPPGTDTQYF. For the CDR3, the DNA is TGTGCCAGCAGTTTAGTAGCGGGGGGGCCGCCCGGCACAGATACGCAGTATTTT.

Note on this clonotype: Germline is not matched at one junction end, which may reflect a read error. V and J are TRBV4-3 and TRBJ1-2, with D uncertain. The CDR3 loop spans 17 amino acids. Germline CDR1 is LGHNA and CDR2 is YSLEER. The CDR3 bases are TGCACCAGCAGCCCTTCTAATCGAGGGCACAGCGTTGGTGGCTACACCTTC. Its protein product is CTSSPSNRGHSVGGYTF.

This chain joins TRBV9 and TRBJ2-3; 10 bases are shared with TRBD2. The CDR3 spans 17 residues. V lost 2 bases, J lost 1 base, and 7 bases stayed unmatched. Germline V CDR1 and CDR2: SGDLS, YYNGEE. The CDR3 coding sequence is TGTGCCAGCAGCGTTACCTCCGGGACTAGCGGCACAGATACGCAGTATTTT. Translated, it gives CASSVTSGTSGTDTQYF. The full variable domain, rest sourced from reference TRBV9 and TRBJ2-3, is DSGVTQTPKHLITATGQRVTLRCSPRSGDLSVYWYQQSLDQGLQFLIQYYNGEERAKGNILERFSAQQFPDLHSELNLSSLELGDSALYFCASSVTSGTSGTDTQYFGPGTRLTVL.

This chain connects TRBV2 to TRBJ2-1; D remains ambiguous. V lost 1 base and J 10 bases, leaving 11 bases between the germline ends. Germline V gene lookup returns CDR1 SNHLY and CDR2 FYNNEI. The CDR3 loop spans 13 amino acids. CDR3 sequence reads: CASSEEMAGEQFF. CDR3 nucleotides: TGTGCCAGCAGTGAAGAAATGGCAGGCGAGCAGTTCTTC. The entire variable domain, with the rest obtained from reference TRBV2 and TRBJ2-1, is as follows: EPEVTQTPSHQVTQMGQEVILRCVPISNHLYFYWYRQILGQKVEFLVSFYNNEISEKSEIFDDQFSVERPDGSNFTLKIRSTKLEDSAMYFCASSEEMAGEQFFGPGTRLTVL.

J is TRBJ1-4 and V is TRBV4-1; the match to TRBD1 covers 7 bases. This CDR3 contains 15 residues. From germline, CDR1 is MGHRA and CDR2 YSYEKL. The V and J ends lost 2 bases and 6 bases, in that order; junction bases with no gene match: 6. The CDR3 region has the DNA TGCGCCAGCAGCCAAAAACAGGGGTTCGATGAAAAACTGTTTTTT. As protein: CASSQKQGFDEKLFF.

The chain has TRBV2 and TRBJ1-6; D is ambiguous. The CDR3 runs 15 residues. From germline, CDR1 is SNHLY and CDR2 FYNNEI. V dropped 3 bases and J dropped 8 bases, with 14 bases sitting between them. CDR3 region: CASSDGGPTDSPLHF. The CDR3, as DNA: TGTGCCAGCAGTGATGGTGGTCCAACGGATTCACCCCTCCACTTT.